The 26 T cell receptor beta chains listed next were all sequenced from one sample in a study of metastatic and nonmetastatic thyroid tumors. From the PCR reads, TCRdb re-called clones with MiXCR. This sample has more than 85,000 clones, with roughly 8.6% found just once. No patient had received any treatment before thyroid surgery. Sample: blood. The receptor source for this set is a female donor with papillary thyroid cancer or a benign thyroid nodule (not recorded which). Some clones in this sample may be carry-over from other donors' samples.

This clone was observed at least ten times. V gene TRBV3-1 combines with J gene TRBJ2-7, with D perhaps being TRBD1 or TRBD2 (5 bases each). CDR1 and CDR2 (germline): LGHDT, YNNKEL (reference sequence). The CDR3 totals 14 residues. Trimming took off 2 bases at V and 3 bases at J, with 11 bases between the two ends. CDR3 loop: CASSQTGPSYEQYF. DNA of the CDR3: TGTGCCAGCAGCCAAACGGGACCCAGCTACGAGCAGTACTTC.

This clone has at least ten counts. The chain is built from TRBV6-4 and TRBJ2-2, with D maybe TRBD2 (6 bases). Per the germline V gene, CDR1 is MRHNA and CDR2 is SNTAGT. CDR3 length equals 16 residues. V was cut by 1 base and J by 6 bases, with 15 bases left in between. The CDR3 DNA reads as TGTGCCAGCAGTGACTTGGACAACGGGGAGGCCGGGGAGCTGTTTTTT. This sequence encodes CASSDLDNGEAGELFF.

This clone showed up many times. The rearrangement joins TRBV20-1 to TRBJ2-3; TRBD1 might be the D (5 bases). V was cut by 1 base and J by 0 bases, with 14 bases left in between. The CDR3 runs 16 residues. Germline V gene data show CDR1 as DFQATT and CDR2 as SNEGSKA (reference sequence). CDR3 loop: CSARGGRLVSTDTQYF. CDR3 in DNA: TGCAGTGCTAGAGGGGGCCGGCTAGTTAGCACAGATACGCAGTATTTT.

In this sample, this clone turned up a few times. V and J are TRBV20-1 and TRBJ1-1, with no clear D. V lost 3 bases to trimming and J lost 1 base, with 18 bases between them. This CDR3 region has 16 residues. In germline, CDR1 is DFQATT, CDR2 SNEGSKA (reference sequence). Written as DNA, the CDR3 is TGCAGTGCTAGGGCTTCCAGTCATCCGGCGAACACTGAAGCTTTCTTT. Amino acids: CSARASSHPANTEAFF.

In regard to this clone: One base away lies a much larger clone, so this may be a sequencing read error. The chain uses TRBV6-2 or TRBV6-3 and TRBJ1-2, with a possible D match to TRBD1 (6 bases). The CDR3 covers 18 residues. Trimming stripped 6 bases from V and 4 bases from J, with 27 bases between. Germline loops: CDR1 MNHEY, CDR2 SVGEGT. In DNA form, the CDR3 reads TGTGCCAGCAGCCAACCTGAGGGGGGGGCCCCGGTGAGCTATGGCTACACCTTC. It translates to CASSQPEGGAPVSYGYTF.

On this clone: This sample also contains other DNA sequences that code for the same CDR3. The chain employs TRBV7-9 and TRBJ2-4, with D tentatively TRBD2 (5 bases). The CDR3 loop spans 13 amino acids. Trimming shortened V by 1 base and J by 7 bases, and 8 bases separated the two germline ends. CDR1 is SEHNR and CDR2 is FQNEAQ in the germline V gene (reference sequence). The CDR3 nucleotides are TGTGCCAGCAGCTTAGGAGGGTCTAACATTCAGTACTTC. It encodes CASSLGGSNIQYF.

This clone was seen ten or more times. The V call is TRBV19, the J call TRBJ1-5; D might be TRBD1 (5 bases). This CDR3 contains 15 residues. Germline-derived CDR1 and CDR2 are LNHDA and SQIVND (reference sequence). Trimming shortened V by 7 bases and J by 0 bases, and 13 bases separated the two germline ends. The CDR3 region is CASMGGAISNQPQHF. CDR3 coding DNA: TGTGCCAGTATGGGTGGGGCAATTAGCAATCAGCCCCAGCATTTT.

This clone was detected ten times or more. The CDR3 coding sequence is TGTGCCAGCAGCTTCGGACAGGGGGCAGATGAAGCTTTCTTT. Its protein product is CASSFGQGADEAFF. The chain links TRBV5-6 to TRBJ1-1; 11 nucleotides align to TRBD1. The CDR3 is 14 residues long. J lost 7 bases, V lost 2 bases, and 4 bases had no gene match. Germline values: CDR1 SGHDT, CDR2 YYEEEE. The variable domain in full, with the rest retrieved from reference TRBV5-6 and TRBJ1-1, is DAGVTQSPTHLIKTRGQQVTLRCSPKSGHDTVSWYQQALGQGPQFIFQYYEEEERQRGNFPDRFSGHQFPNYSSELNVNALLLGDSALYLCASSFGQGADEAFFGQGTRLTVV.

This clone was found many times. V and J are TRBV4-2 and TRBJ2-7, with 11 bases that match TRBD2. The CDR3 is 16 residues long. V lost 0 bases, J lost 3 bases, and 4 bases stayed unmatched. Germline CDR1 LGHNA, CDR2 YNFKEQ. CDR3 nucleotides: TGTGCCAGCAGCCAAGAAGAGGGGACTAGCGGCTACGAGCAGTACTTC. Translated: CASSQEEGTSGYEQYF.

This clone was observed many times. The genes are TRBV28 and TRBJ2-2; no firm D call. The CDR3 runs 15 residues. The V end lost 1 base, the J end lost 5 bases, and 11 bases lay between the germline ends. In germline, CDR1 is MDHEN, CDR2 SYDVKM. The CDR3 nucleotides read TGTGCCAGCAGTTTATCTGGCCCGGGTACCGGGGAGCTGTTTTTT. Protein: CASSLSGPGTGELFF. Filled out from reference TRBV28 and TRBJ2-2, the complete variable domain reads DVKVTQSSRYLVKRTGEKVFLECVQDMDHENMFWYRQDPGLGLRLIYFSYDVKMKEKGDIPEGYSVSREKKERFSLILESASTNQTSMYLCASSLSGPGTGELFFGEGSRLTVL.

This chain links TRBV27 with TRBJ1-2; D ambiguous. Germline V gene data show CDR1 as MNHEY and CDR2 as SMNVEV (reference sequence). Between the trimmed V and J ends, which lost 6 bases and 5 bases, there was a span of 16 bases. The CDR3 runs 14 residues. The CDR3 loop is CASSLRNYGYGYTF. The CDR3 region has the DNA TGTGCCAGCAGCCTAAGGAACTATGGGTATGGCTACACCTTC.

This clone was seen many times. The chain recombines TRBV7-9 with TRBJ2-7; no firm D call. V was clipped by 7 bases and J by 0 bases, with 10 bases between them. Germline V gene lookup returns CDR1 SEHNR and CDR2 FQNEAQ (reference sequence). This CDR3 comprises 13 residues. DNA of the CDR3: TGTGCCAGCACCCTGGGTGTCTCCTACGAGCAGTACTTC. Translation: CASTLGVSYEQYF.

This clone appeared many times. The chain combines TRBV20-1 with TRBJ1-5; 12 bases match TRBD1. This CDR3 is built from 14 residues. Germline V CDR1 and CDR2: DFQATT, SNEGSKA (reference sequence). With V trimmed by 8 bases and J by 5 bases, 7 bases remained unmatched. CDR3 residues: CSRGGQGAHQPQHF. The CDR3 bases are TGCAGTCGGGGGGGACAGGGGGCTCATCAGCCCCAGCATTTT.

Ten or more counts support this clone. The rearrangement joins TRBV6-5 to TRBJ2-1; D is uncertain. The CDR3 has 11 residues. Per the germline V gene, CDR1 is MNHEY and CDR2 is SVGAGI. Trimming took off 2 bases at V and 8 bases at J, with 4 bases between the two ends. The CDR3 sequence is CASSYRDEQFF. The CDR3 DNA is TGTGCCAGCAGTTACAGGGATGAGCAGTTCTTC.

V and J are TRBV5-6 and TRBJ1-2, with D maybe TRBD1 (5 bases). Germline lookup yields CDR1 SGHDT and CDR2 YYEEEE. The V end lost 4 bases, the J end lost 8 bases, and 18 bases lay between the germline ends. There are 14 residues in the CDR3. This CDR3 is CASSLGTAYGGYTF. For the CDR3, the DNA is TGTGCCAGCAGCCTAGGGACCGCATACGGGGGCTACACCTTC.

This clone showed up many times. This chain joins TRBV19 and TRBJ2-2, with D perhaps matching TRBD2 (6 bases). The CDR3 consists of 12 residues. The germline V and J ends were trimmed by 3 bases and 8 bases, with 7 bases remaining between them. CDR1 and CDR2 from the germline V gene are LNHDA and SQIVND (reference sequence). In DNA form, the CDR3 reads TGTGCCAGTAGTATCCGGGGGGGGGAGCTGTTTTTT. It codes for CASSIRGGELFF.

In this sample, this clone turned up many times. CDR3 nucleotides: TGTGCCAGCAGTGACGGGGGACAGTTCTATGGCTACACCTTC. This gives the protein CASSDGGQFYGYTF. This chain joins TRBV27 and TRBJ1-2; 7 nucleotides align to TRBD1. The CDR3 is 14 residues long. J gave up 4 bases and V 5 bases, and 7 bases lay outside the gene matches. Germline values: CDR1 MNHEY, CDR2 SMNVEV (reference sequence).

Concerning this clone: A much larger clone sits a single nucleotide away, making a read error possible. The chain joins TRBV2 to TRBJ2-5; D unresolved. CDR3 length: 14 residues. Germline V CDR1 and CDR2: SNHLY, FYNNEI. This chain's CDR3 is CAGSPTRFQETQYF. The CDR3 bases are TGTGCCGGCAGCCCGACAAGGTTCCAAGAGACCCAGTACTTC.

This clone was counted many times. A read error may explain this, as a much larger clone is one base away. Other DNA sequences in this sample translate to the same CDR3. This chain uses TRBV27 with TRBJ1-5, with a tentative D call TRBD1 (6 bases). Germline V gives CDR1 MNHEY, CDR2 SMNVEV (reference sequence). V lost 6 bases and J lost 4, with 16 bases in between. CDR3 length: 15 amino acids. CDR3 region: CASRSTGIRNQPQHF. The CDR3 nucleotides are TGTGCCAGCAGGTCTACAGGGATCCGTAATCAGCCCCAGCATTTT.

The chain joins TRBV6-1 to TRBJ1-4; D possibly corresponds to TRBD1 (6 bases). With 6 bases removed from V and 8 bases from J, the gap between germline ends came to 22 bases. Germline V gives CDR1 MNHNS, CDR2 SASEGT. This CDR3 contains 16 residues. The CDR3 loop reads CASRARDTDGDEKLFF. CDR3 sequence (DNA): TGTGCCAGCAGGGCCCGGGACACCGATGGAGACGAAAAACTGTTTTTT.

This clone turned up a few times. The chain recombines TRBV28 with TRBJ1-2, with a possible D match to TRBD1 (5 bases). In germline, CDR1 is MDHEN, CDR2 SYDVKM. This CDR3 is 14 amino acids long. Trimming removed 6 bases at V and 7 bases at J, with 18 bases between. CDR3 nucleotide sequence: TGTGCCAGCAGACCAGACAGCCTCGGGGGTGGCTACACCTTC. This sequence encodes CASRPDSLGGGYTF.

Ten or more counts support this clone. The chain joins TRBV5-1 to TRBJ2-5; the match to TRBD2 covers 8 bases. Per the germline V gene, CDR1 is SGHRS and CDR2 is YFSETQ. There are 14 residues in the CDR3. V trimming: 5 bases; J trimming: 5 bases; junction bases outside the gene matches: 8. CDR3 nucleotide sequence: TGCGCCAGCAGGTTCGACGGGGGGGCCGAGACCCAGTACTTC. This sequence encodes CASRFDGGAETQYF. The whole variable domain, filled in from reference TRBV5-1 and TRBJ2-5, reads KAGVTQTPRYLIKTRGQQVTLSCSPISGHRSVSWYQQTPGQGLQFLFEYFSETQRNKGNFPGRFSGRQFSNSRSEMNVSTLELGDSALYLCASRFDGGAETQYFGPGTRLLVL.

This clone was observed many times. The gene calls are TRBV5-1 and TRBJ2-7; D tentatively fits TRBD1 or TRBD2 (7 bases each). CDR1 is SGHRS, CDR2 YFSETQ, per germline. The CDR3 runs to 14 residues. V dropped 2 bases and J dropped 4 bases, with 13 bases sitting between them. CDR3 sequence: CASSFRQGGYEQYF. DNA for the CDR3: TGCGCCAGCAGCTTCAGACAGGGAGGGTACGAGCAGTACTTC.

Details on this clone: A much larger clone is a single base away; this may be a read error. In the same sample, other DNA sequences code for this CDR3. CDR3 amino acids: CASSQGQEETQYF. DNA for the CDR3: TGTGCCAGCAGTCAGGGACAGGAAGAGACACAGTACTTC. This rearrangement joins TRBV28 to TRBJ2-5, with TRBD1 identical over 8 bases. The V gene's germline CDR1 is MDHEN and CDR2 SYDVKM. This CDR3 is built from 13 residues.

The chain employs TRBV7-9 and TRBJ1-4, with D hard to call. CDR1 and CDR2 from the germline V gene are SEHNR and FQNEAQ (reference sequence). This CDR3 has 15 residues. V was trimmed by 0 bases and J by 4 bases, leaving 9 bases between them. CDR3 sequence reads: CASSLALESNEKLFF. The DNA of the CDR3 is TGTGCCAGCAGCTTAGCGTTAGAGAGTAATGAAAAACTGTTTTTT.

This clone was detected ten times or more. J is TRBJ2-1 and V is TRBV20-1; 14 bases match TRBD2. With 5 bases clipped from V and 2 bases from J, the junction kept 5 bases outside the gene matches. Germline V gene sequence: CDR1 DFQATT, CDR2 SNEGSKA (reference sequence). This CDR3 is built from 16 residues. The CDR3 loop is CSAGTSGGSTYNEQFF. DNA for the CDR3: TGCAGTGCTGGGACTAGCGGGGGTAGTACCTACAATGAGCAGTTCTTC.